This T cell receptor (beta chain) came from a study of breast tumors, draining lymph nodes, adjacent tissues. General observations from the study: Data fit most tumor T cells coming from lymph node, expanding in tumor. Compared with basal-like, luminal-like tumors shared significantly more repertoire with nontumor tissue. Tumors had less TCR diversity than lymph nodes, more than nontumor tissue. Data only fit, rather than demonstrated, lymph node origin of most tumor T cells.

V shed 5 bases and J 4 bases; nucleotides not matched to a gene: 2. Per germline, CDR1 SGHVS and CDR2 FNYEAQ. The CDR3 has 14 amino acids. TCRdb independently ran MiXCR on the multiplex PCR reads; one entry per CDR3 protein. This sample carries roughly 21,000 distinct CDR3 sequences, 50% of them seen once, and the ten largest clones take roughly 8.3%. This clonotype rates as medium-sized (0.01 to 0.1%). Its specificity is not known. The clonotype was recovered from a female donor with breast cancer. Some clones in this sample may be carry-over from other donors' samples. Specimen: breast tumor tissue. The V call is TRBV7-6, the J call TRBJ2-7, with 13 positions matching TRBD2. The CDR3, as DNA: TGTGCCAGCAGCCGGACTAGCGGGAGTTACGAGCAGTACTTC. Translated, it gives CASSRTSGSYEQYF. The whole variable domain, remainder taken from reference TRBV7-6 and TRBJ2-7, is GAGVSQSPRYKVTKRGQDVALRCDPISGHVSLYWYRQALGQGPEFLTYFNYEAQQDKSGLPNDRFSAERPEGSISTLTIQRTEQRDSAMYRCASSRTSGSYEQYFGPGTRLTVT.